The 8 T cell receptor beta chains below were found in one sample sequenced in a study of T cell responses to AZD1222 COVID-19 vaccine. Method: immunoSEQ multiplex PCR; TCRdb's copy keeps in-frame clones and lacks some. The sample lists roughly 190,000 clones; approximately 91% were seen once. The sample consisted of peripheral blood, taken on day 0 of AZD1222 vaccination. All receptors come from an adult in good health.

This clone came up a few times. This chain connects TRBV4-1 to TRBJ1-5, with 7 bases fitting TRBD1. The ends lost 1 base at V and 6 bases at J; junction bases unmatched: 6. Germline V gene sequence: CDR1 MGHRA, CDR2 YSYEKL. This CDR3 has 15 amino acids. CDR3 sequence reads: CASSQGAGGVQPQHF. CDR3 nucleotide sequence: TGCGCCAGCAGCCAAGGTGCAGGGGGTGTTCAGCCCCAGCATTTT.

The chain employs TRBV6-5 and TRBJ1-1; D is uncertain. The V gene lost 6 bases and the J gene lost 4 bases, with 18 bases spanning the gap. Per the germline V gene, CDR1 is MNHEY and CDR2 is SVGAGI. The length of the CDR3 is 15 residues. CDR3 sequence reads: CASSPDPGVVTEAFF. CDR3 nucleotide sequence: TGTGCCAGCAGCCCCGACCCTGGCGTAGTCACTGAAGCTTTCTTT.

As regards this clone: Within the sample, other DNA sequences also encode this same CDR3. V gene TRBV11-2 combines with J gene TRBJ2-7; D perhaps matches TRBD1 (5 bases). Germline V gene data show CDR1 as SGHAT and CDR2 as FQNNGV. The V gene lost 1 base and the J gene lost 2 bases, with 12 bases spanning the gap. There are 15 residues in the CDR3. The CDR3, as DNA: TGTGCCAGCAGCTTAGGCAGGGATAGGGCCTACGAGCAGTACTTC. It specifies CASSLGRDRAYEQYF. Variable domain in full (rest from reference TRBV11-2 and TRBJ2-7): EAGVAQSPRYKIIEKRQSVAFWCNPISGHATLYWYQQILGQGPKLLIQFQNNGVVDDSQLPKDRFSAERLKGVDSTLKIQPAKLEDSAVYLCASSLGRDRAYEQYFGPGTRLTVT.

The CDR3 loop reads CASSHWGGIADTEAFF. The CDR3, as DNA: TGTGCCAGCAGCCATTGGGGAGGGATAGCGGACACTGAAGCTTTCTTT. The chain recombines TRBV3-1 (or the pseudogene TRBV3-2) with TRBJ1-1, with D unresolved. V was shortened by 3 bases and J by 3 bases, with 17 bases between the two germline ends. The germline gives CDR1 LGHDT, CDR2 YNNKEL (reference sequence). The CDR3 totals 16 residues.

V gene TRBV2 combines with J gene TRBJ1-4; D may be TRBD1 (5 bases). This CDR3 has 13 residues. V gave up 4 bases and J gave up 8 bases, with 11 bases separating them. Per the germline V gene, CDR1 is SNHLY and CDR2 is FYNNEI. CDR3 bases: TGTGCCAGCAGTGTAGTCAGGGACGAAAAACTGTTTTTT. It encodes CASSVVRDEKLFF.

The chain combines TRBV15 with TRBJ1-5; D remains ambiguous. The germline V and J ends were trimmed by 8 bases and 2 bases, with 7 bases remaining between them. Germline loops: CDR1 LNHNV, CDR2 YYDKDF (reference sequence). CDR3 size: 12 residues. CDR3 sequence: CATALGNQPQHF. In DNA form, the CDR3 reads TGTGCCACCGCGTTGGGCAATCAGCCCCAGCATTTT.

This chain joins TRBV27 and TRBJ2-1, with D perhaps matching TRBD2 (5 bases). The CDR3 spans 16 residues. Germline CDR1 is MNHEY and CDR2 is SMNVEV (reference sequence). V lost 4 bases and J 2 bases, leaving 15 bases between the germline ends. CDR3 sequence: CASSSNLAVPYNEQFF. The CDR3 DNA sequence: TGTGCCAGCAGTTCCAACCTAGCAGTCCCCTACAATGAGCAGTTCTTC.

There are a few counts of this clone. This chain connects TRBV5-4 to TRBJ2-7; D gene ambiguous. The V end lost 0 bases, the J end lost 5 bases, and 12 bases lay between the germline ends. The CDR3 contains 14 residues. Germline-derived CDR1 and CDR2 are SGHNT and YYREEE (reference sequence). This CDR3 reads CASSLGMSKDEQYF. The CDR3 nucleotides read TGTGCCAGCAGCTTGGGGATGTCAAAGGACGAGCAGTACTTC.